These 30 T cell receptor beta chains share one sample of origin, sequenced in a study of T cells expressing NK-cell markers. TCRdb processed the 5' RACE reads again and assigns one entry to each CDR3 protein, with no DNA. This specimen shows 450,000 to 600,000 distinct CDR3 sequences; the ten leading clones hold roughly 3.5%. Sequenced: blood T cells: a sorted CD56 or NKG2C T cell subset, CD4+ or CD8+ T cells, or bulk PBMC T cells (not recorded which). These receptors were taken from a man younger than 35 in good health.

The rearrangement links TRBV5-1 to TRBJ2-5; TCRdb designates TRBD2, a call that cannot be tested without DNA. This CDR3 is 15 amino acids long. Germline V gives CDR1 SGHRS, CDR2 YFSETQ. The CDR3 region is CASSPTAGVRETQYF.

This rearrangement joins TRBV5-1 to TRBJ1-3; absent DNA, TCRdb's TRBD1 call cannot be checked. The CDR3 consists of 14 residues. CDR1 is SGHRS, CDR2 YFSETQ, per germline. This CDR3 is CASSQGSSGNTIYF.

The chain uses TRBV10-3 and TRBJ2-2; the D gene TCRdb calls, TRBD1, cannot be checked with no DNA. Germline CDR1 and CDR2: ENHRY and SYGVKD. The CDR3 consists of 15 residues. The CDR3 sequence is CAIPTADSNTGELFF.

The chain links TRBV28 to TRBJ1-5. This CDR3 comprises 13 residues. Germline CDR1 is MDHEN and CDR2 is SYDVKM. This CDR3 is CASRGRSNQPQHF. Drawing the rest from reference TRBV28 and TRBJ1-5, the complete variable domain is DVKVTQSSRYLVKRTGEKVFLECVQDMDHENMFWYRQDPGLGLRLIYFSYDVKMKEKGDIPEGYSVSREKKERFSLILESASTNQTSMYLCASRGRSNQPQHFGDGTRLSIL.

The V call is TRBV3-1, the J call TRBJ1-4. This CDR3 region has 14 residues. The V gene's germline CDR1 is LGHDT and CDR2 YNNKEL (reference sequence). This CDR3 is CASSQTRTAEKLFF. Full variable domain (outside the CDR3, taken from reference TRBV3-1 and TRBJ1-4): DTAVSQTPKYLVTQMGNDKSIKCEQNLGHDTMYWYKQDSKKFLKIMFSYNNKELIINETVPNRFSPKSPDKAHLNLHINSLELGDSAVYFCASSQTRTAEKLFFGSGTQLSVL.

J is TRBJ2-7 and V is TRBV5-1. Per the germline V gene, CDR1 is SGHRS and CDR2 is YFSETQ. This CDR3 has 15 residues. CDR3 amino acids: CASSLDPAVSNEQYF. The full variable domain, its missing parts supplied by reference TRBV5-1 and TRBJ2-7, is KAGVTQTPRYLIKTRGQQVTLSCSPISGHRSVSWYQQTPGQGLQFLFEYFSETQRNKGNFPGRFSGRQFSNSRSEMNVSTLELGDSALYLCASSLDPAVSNEQYFGPGTRLTVT.

The gene calls are TRBV12-3 or TRBV12-4 and TRBJ2-2; TCRdb proposes TRBD1, but this gene call is untestable without DNA. This CDR3 is 12 amino acids long. CDR3 residues: CASSLSRGELFF.

The rearrangement uses TRBV7-2 and TRBJ2-5; TCRdb reports TRBD1, a call that lacks DNA to check it against. Germline V lookup: CDR1 SGHTA, CDR2 FQGNSA. The CDR3 extends over 16 amino acids. The CDR3 loop is CASSLATGPPMETQYF.

The chain carries TRBV6-2 or TRBV6-3 and TRBJ2-1; the D gene TCRdb calls, TRBD1, cannot be checked with no DNA. The CDR3 totals 17 residues. Per germline, CDR1 MNHEY and CDR2 SVGEGT. This chain's CDR3 is CASSYLNRERKGNEQFF.

The genes are TRBV30 and TRBJ1-5; TCRdb selects TRBD1, and the lack of DNA leaves this call unchecked. The germline V gene has CDR1 GTSNPN and CDR2 SVGIG (reference sequence). The CDR3 length is 13 residues. The CDR3 reads CAWTGGSNQPQHF.

The genes are TRBV7-2 and TRBJ1-5; the D call of TRBD1 rests on TCRdb alone, since no DNA is present to check it. Germline values: CDR1 SGHTA, CDR2 FQGNSA. This CDR3 spans 15 amino acids. CDR3 loop: CASSLTGTGNQPQHF. Filled out from reference TRBV7-2 and TRBJ1-5, the complete variable domain reads GAGVSQSPSNKVTEKGKDVELRCDPISGHTALYWYRQSLGQGLEFLIYFQGNSAPDKSGLPSDRFSAERTGGSVSTLTIQRTQQEDSAVYLCASSLTGTGNQPQHFGDGTRLSIL.

V and J are TRBV5-1 and TRBJ2-3; the D call of TRBD2 rests on TCRdb alone, since no DNA is present to check it. This CDR3 spans 18 amino acids. Germline V lookup: CDR1 SGHRS, CDR2 YFSETQ. CDR3 amino acids: CASSLGASGRTGTDTQYF.

This rearrangement joins TRBV4-1 to TRBJ2-7; TCRdb outputs TRBD1, but without DNA this stays unchecked. The CDR3 loop spans 15 amino acids. Germline lookup yields CDR1 MGHRA and CDR2 YSYEKL. CDR3 residues: CASSQEDRVSYEQYF.

This sequence joins TRBV5-5 and TRBJ2-7; lacking DNA, the TRBD2 call made by TCRdb goes unchecked. From germline, CDR1 is SGHKS and CDR2 YYEKEE (reference sequence). CDR3 length: 17 amino acids. CDR3 protein: CASRVGLVGGSSYEQYF.

The V and J genes are TRBV27 and TRBJ2-1. The CDR3 sequence is 14 residues long. Looked up from germline, CDR1 is MNHEY and CDR2 is SMNVEV (reference sequence). The CDR3 loop reads CASSLGVVAGQQFF.

V is TRBV6-2 or TRBV6-3 and J is TRBJ2-3; the TCRdb call, TRBD2, lacks DNA for checking. CDR3 size: 17 residues. Germline values: CDR1 MNHEY, CDR2 SVGEGT. This CDR3 reads CASSYVLAEVSTDTQYF.

V gene TRBV9 combines with J gene TRBJ2-5. Germline CDR1 is SGDLS and CDR2 is YYNGEE. This CDR3 has 15 amino acids. The CDR3 loop reads CASSSTWVVQETQYF.

The J gene is TRBJ1-6, the V gene TRBV12-3 or TRBV12-4. This CDR3 has 16 amino acids. CDR3 sequence reads: CASRRALSSYNSPLHF.

This chain's CDR3 is CASSLRQGIINQPQHF. The chain combines TRBV6-2 or TRBV6-3 with TRBJ1-5; TCRdb proposes TRBD1, but this gene call is untestable without DNA. This CDR3 has 16 amino acids. Germline V CDR1 and CDR2: MNHEY, SVGEGT.

CDR3 in amino acids: CASSPPAQFRAYEQYF. The chain has TRBV7-2 and TRBJ2-7; checking the TCRdb D call of TRBD1 is not possible without DNA. Germline V gene data show CDR1 as SGHTA and CDR2 as FQGNSA. The CDR3 sequence is 16 residues long.

The V call is TRBV12-5, the J call TRBJ2-1; TCRdb proposes TRBD2, but this gene call is untestable without DNA. The CDR3 contains 12 residues. Germline V gives CDR1 LGHNT, CDR2 FRNRAP. This chain's CDR3 is CASGFRGGEQFF.

This sequence joins TRBV15 and TRBJ2-3; TCRdb's D call, TRBD1, is unchecked because there is no DNA. Per germline, CDR1 LNHNV and CDR2 YYDKDF (reference sequence). The CDR3 length is 15 residues. The CDR3 here is CATSKGTLGTDTQYF.

The rearrangement links TRBV11-2 to TRBJ2-3; TCRdb's D call of TRBD1 is untestable without DNA. This CDR3 is 16 amino acids long. The germline V gene has CDR1 SGHAT and CDR2 FQNNGV. The CDR3 sequence: CASSPILWDSTDTQYF.

V gene TRBV5-1 combines with J gene TRBJ2-1. The length of the CDR3 is 15 residues. Germline V gives CDR1 SGHRS, CDR2 YFSETQ. This chain's CDR3 is CASSSQTGSYNEQFF.

The chain is built from TRBV10-1 and TRBJ2-2. The CDR3 totals 14 residues. Per germline, CDR1 WNHNN and CDR2 SYGVQD (reference sequence). The CDR3 protein is CASSEGTFTGELFF.

This rearrangement joins TRBV7-2 to TRBJ2-1; TCRdb lists TRBD2, though no DNA is available to test this call. The germline V gene encodes CDR1 SGHTA and CDR2 FQGNSA. This CDR3 comprises 17 residues. The CDR3 is CASNYPGLAGFYNEQFF.

This chain connects TRBV6-1 to TRBJ2-2; there is no DNA to check the TCRdb D call of TRBD1. Germline V gives CDR1 MNHNS, CDR2 SASEGT. The CDR3 spans 16 residues. CDR3 protein: CASNRGFSMNTGELFF.

The V and J genes are TRBV9 and TRBJ2-7; the D call of TRBD2 rests on TCRdb alone, since no DNA is present to check it. CDR1 SGDLS and CDR2 YYNGEE come from the germline V gene. The CDR3 has 18 amino acids. CDR3 residues: CASRSGLAGGPVNYEQYF.

The chain combines TRBV20-1 with TRBJ2-5. The CDR3 contains 15 residues. Germline CDR1 and CDR2: DFQATT and SNEGSKA (reference sequence). The CDR3 spells CSASVPSGLGETQYF.

The CDR3: CASSDTDMEAYEQYF. V and J are TRBV2 and TRBJ2-7; TCRdb's D call of TRBD2 is untestable without DNA. Germline lookup yields CDR1 SNHLY and CDR2 FYNNEI. The CDR3 runs to 15 residues.